This entry features one T cell receptor beta chain sequence. The entry originates in a study of blood T cell repertoires in COVID-19. Study background: PBMCs, B-cell-depleted T cells, or T cells were the source of the cDNA or gDNA that made up the material.

Sequencing was performed with immunoSEQ multiplex PCR; in TCRdb, only in-frame clones are kept and a portion is missing. Among 65,000 or so clones listed, around 87% were seen once. Specimen: peripheral blood. The TCR was taken from a human donor with acute or convalescent COVID-19. The donor label of this sample is uncertain.

CDR3 coding DNA: TGTGCCACCAGCAGAGATGTCACACCAGGGATTGGTGGCTACACCTTC. Residues: CATSRDVTPGIGGYTF. The V gene is TRBV15, the J gene TRBJ1-2; maybe TRBD1 (5 bases). V lost 0 bases and J 7 bases, leaving 18 bases between the germline ends. This CDR3 comprises 16 residues. From germline, CDR1 is LNHNV and CDR2 YYDKDF (reference sequence).